These 20 T cell receptor beta chains originate from one sample sequenced in a study of CD8+CD57+ T cells in acquired aplastic anemia. The authors sequenced patients whose flow cytometry had shown CD8+CD57+ cell expansion. The TCR beta profiling, which covered VDJ combination and CDR3 sequence, was carried out using genomic DNA as the template. TCRdb recomputed calls from the reads with MiXCR, one row per CDR3 protein. The sample yields hundreds of thousands of distinct CDR3 sequences, around 30% seen once. Source material: sorted CD4+, CD8+, or CD8+CD57+ T cells (not recorded which) from PBMCs. These receptors all stem from a human donor with aplastic anemia.

This clonotype has a handful of counts. The J gene is TRBJ1-2, the V gene TRBV3-1; D gene unclear. V dropped 0 bases and J dropped 8 bases, with 10 bases sitting between them. This CDR3 contains 13 residues. Germline V CDR1 and CDR2: LGHDT, YNNKEL (reference sequence). CDR3: CASSQDRRDGYTF. In nucleotides, the CDR3 is TGTGCCAGCAGCCAAGATCGGCGAGACGGCTACACCTTC.

This clonotype was detected ten times or more. The V gene is TRBV2, the J gene TRBJ1-1; TRBD1 matches at 10 bases. The trim removed 5 bases at V and 11 bases at J, leaving 5 bases unmatched. The CDR3 covers 12 residues. From germline, CDR1 is SNHLY and CDR2 FYNNEI. CDR3: CASSFGTGEAFF. As DNA, the CDR3 is TGTGCCAGCAGTTTTGGGACAGGGGAGGCTTTCTTT.

This clonotype occurred a few times. The V and J genes are TRBV6-1 and TRBJ1-2; 11 bases map to TRBD1. V shed 6 bases, J shed 6 bases, and the junction held 6 bases outside the gene matches. CDR1 and CDR2 (germline): MNHNS, SASEGT. The CDR3 length is 14 residues. The DNA of the CDR3 is TGTGCCAGCAGGGACAGGGGGCCCTCCGATGGCTACACCTTC. Translating it yields CASRDRGPSDGYTF.

As regards this clonotype: Sequence at one end of the junction differs from germline and may be a read error. V gene TRBV10-3 combines with J gene TRBJ1-1, with D unresolved. CDR1 ENHRY and CDR2 SYGVKD come from the germline V gene. This CDR3 has 14 residues. The CDR3 here is CASSNPTGNTEAFF. CDR3 DNA sequence: TGTGCCAGCAGTAACCCGACGGGCAACACTGAAGCTTTCTTT.

This clonotype was detected only a few times. The V and J genes are TRBV4-1 and TRBJ1-2; no clear D gene. The V and J ends lost 0 bases and 3 bases respectively, with 14 bases between them. Germline CDR1 reads MGHRA; CDR2 reads YSYEKL. The CDR3 sequence is 16 residues long. The CDR3 DNA reads as TGCGCCAGCAGCCAAGAAGCCCTGGACTTATACTATGGCTACACCTTC. Residues: CASSQEALDLYYGYTF.

This clonotype was observed a handful of times. The CDR3 reads CASSPGDRDEGLNYGYTF. The CDR3 DNA follows: TGTGCCAGCAGCCCGGGGGACAGGGACGAAGGCCTTAACTATGGCTACACCTTC. This sequence joins TRBV11-1 and TRBJ1-2, with TRBD1 matching 9 bases. V lost 5 bases, J lost 1 base, and 14 bases stayed unmatched. The CDR3 runs to 18 residues. Per the germline V gene, CDR1 is SGHAT and CDR2 is FQDESV (reference sequence).

This clonotype was recorded at least ten times. A clone one base away is much larger, so this may be a read error. V usage is TRBV5-8 and J usage is TRBJ1-6; possible D gene TRBD1, 6 bases. V shed 0 bases and J shed 10 bases, with 8 bases lying between them. Germline-derived CDR1 and CDR2 are SGHTS and YDEGEE. The CDR3 is 13 amino acids. Here the CDR3 DNA reads TGTGCCAGCAGCTTGGACAGGGAGTCACCCCTCCACTTT. It specifies CASSLDRESPLHF.

This clonotype was found a few times. The chain has TRBV2 and TRBJ2-7; D gene unclear. The V gene's germline CDR1 is SNHLY and CDR2 FYNNEI. V was clipped by 6 bases and J by 0 bases, with 9 bases between them. The CDR3 has 13 residues. For the CDR3, the DNA is TGTGCCAGCAGACTCGAGCCCTCCTACGAGCAGTACTTC. It specifies CASRLEPSYEQYF.

This clonotype was counted only a few times. The V and J genes are TRBV11-2 and TRBJ1-3; TRBD1 might be the D (6 bases). This CDR3 comprises 16 residues. Germline CDR1 reads SGHAT; CDR2 reads FQNNGV. The ends were cut back, 5 bases at V and 3 bases at J, with 17 bases in the middle. CDR3 loop: CASSPYYRDIGNTIYF. CDR3 nucleotides: TGTGCCAGCAGCCCTTACTATCGGGACATTGGAAACACCATATATTTT.

This clonotype was seen ten or more times. V is TRBV15 and J is TRBJ1-5; 7 positions match TRBD1. From germline, CDR1 is LNHNV and CDR2 YYDKDF (reference sequence). J lost 7 bases, V lost 3 bases, and 9 bases had no gene match. The CDR3 runs to 15 residues. CDR3 loop: CATSRGGGEGQPQHF. The CDR3 DNA follows: TGTGCCACCAGCAGGGGAGGGGGCGAGGGACAGCCCCAGCATTTT.

There are a few counts of this clonotype. The chain combines TRBV20-1 with TRBJ2-7, with 7 bases lining up with TRBD1. From germline, CDR1 is DFQATT and CDR2 SNEGSKA (reference sequence). The CDR3 totals 13 residues. V gave up 5 bases and J gave up 1 base; unmatched junction bases: 5. The CDR3 DNA reads TGCAGTGCTCCCGGACAGGATTCCTACGAGCAGTACTTC. Translating gives CSAPGQDSYEQYF.

This clonotype was counted at least ten times. The V and J genes are TRBV19 and TRBJ1-6; D remains ambiguous. V lost 6 bases and J lost 8, with 14 bases in between. The CDR3 runs to 14 residues. Germline V gene data show CDR1 as LNHDA and CDR2 as SQIVND (reference sequence). This chain's CDR3 is CASRAAEFDSPLHF. DNA of the CDR3: TGTGCCAGTAGGGCCGCAGAGTTCGATTCACCCCTCCACTTT.

This clonotype was counted many times. The V and J genes are TRBV10-3 and TRBJ2-7; TRBD2 agrees at 9 bases. The J call may be faulty, since TRBJ2-4 better matches the DNA end. The CDR3 is 14 amino acids. Per germline, CDR1 ENHRY and CDR2 SYGVKD. CDR3 DNA sequence: TGTGCCATCAGTGAGTCGGGGCGGGAGGGCATTCAGTACTTC. As protein: CAISESGREGIQYF.

V and J are TRBV7-9 and TRBJ1-2, with 7 bases identical to TRBD1. The junction had 6 bases not matched to a gene; V was cut back by 5 bases and J by 0 bases. Germline values: CDR1 SEHNR, CDR2 FQNEAQ (reference sequence). CDR3 length equals 15 residues. CDR3 bases: TGTGCCAGCAGCGCATTGACAGGGACTAACTATGGCTACACCTTC. It translates to CASSALTGTNYGYTF. The variable domain in full, completed from reference TRBV7-9 and TRBJ1-2, reads DTGVSQNPRHKITKRGQNVTFRCDPISEHNRLYWYRQTLGQGPEFLTYFQNEAQLEKSRLLSDRFSAERPKGSFSTLEIQRTEQGDSAMYLCASSALTGTNYGYTFGSGTRLTVV.

The sample holds many counts of this clonotype. CDR3 protein: CATSRDSRDFEAFF. The CDR3 nucleotides read TGTGCCACCAGCAGAGATTCCCGAGACTTTGAAGCTTTCTTT. The rearrangement uses TRBV15 and TRBJ1-1; D gene ambiguous. This CDR3 contains 14 residues. V gave up 0 bases and J gave up 7 bases, with 12 bases separating them. CDR1 and CDR2 (germline): LNHNV, YYDKDF (reference sequence).

This clonotype was seen many times. V and J are TRBV24-1 and TRBJ1-1, with D possibly being TRBD1 (5 bases). V lost 3 bases, J lost 7 bases, and 11 bases lay in between. CDR3 length: 13 amino acids. Germline V lookup: CDR1 KGHDR, CDR2 SFDVKD. As DNA, the CDR3 is TGTGCCACCAGTGATGAGACAGATAGTGAAGCTTTCTTT. Translated: CATSDETDSEAFF.

The gene calls are TRBV10-3 and TRBJ2-5; D possibly corresponds to TRBD1 (5 bases). Germline V gene lookup returns CDR1 ENHRY and CDR2 SYGVKD. CDR3 length equals 14 residues. With 2 bases removed from V and 3 bases from J, the gap between germline ends came to 10 bases. The CDR3 protein is CAISEGKGEETQYF. The CDR3 nucleotides are TGTGCCATCAGTGAGGGGAAAGGGGAAGAGACCCAGTACTTC.

The gene calls are TRBV11-2 and TRBJ2-3, with 11 bases fitting TRBD2. CDR1 is SGHAT and CDR2 is FQNNGV in the germline V gene. The CDR3 spans 16 residues. Losses at the gene ends were 4 bases for V and 0 bases for J; bases not matched to a gene: 3. CDR3 region: CASSSLAGGSTDTQYF. CDR3 DNA sequence: TGTGCCAGCAGCTCGCTAGCGGGGGGTAGCACAGATACGCAGTATTTT.

The table lists this clonotype with a few counts. V and J are TRBV20-1 and TRBJ2-5; no reliable D call. The V end was cut by 4 bases, the J end by 2 bases, with 11 bases between. The CDR3 is 13 amino acids. The V gene's germline CDR1 is DFQATT and CDR2 SNEGSKA (reference sequence). The CDR3 protein is CSAIRTYQETQYF. The CDR3 coding sequence is TGCAGTGCTATTAGGACGTATCAAGAGACCCAGTACTTC.

On this clonotype: A single base separates this from a much larger clone, so it may be a read error. The CDR3 DNA follows: TGCAGTGCTGGAGATCAGAGGCGGTTCTATGGCTACACCTTC. It encodes CSAGDQRRFYGYTF. The J gene is TRBJ1-2, the V gene TRBV20-1; D unresolved. Germline assignment: CDR1 DFQATT and CDR2 SNEGSKA (reference sequence). CDR3 length: 14 residues.